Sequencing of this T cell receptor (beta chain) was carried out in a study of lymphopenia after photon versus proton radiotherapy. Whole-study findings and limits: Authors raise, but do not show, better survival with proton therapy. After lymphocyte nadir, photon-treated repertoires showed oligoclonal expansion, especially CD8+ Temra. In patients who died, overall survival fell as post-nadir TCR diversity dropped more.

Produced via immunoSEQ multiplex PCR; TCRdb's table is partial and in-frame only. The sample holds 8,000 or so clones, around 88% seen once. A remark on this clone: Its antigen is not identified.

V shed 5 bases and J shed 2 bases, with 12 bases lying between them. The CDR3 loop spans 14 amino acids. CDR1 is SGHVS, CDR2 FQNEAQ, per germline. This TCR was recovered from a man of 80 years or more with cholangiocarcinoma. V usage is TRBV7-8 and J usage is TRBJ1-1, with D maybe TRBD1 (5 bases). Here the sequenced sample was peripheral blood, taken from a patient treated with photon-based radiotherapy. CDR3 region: CASSQLGVNTEAFF. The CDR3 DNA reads TGTGCCAGCAGCCAGCTAGGGGTCAACACTGAAGCTTTCTTT.